This TCR beta chain was found in a study of T cell changes during pregnancy in multiple sclerosis. The CDR3 totals 15 residues. The V and J ends lost 1 base and 0 bases respectively, with 10 bases between them. The germline CDR1 and CDR2 sequences are SGHNT and YYREEE (reference sequence). The repertoire was sequenced with immunoSEQ multiplex PCR; TCRdb's copy has only in-frame clones and lacks some. In the table there are about 37,000 clones, roughly nine tenths of which are singletons. This specimen consisted of CD4+ T cells from peripheral blood mononuclear cells, obtained in the third trimester of pregnancy. This chain uses TRBV5-4 with TRBJ1-1; D is perhaps TRBD1 (5 bases). This clonotype originated in a female donor in good health, enrolled as a control in a pregnancy study. The CDR3 sequence: CASSLFIGVNTEAFF. CDR3 nucleotide sequence: TGTGCCAGCAGCTTGTTTATAGGGGTGAACACTGAAGCTTTCTTT.